The text below deals with one T cell receptor beta chain. Antigen specificity is unknown. Deletions cut 5 bases from V and 2 bases from J, with 9 bases between. The CDR3 sequence is 14 residues long. CDR1 and CDR2 (germline): MRHNA, SNTAGT. This sample stems from a study of T cell responses to AZD1222 COVID-19 vaccine. Study findings and constraints: Repertoires in all cases were sampled only once the peak T cell response had passed.

This table comes from immunoSEQ multiplex PCR, and its TCRdb copy is limited to in-frame clones, with some not included. The data show 150,000 to 200,000 clones, about 90% seen once. The J gene is TRBJ2-2, the V gene TRBV6-4; D may be TRBD1 or TRBD2 (5 bases each). The source material was peripheral blood, sampled on day 0 of AZD1222 vaccination. This TCR was recovered from an adult in good health. CDR3 sequence (DNA): TGTGCCAGCAGTACCGGGGCAAACACCGGGGAGCTGTTTTTT. It codes for CASSTGANTGELFF.